This TCR beta chain originates from a study of blood T cells in healthy people across ages. Whole-study results and caveats: There were more naive CD4+ cells and higher diversity in long-lived donors than in aged donors. Naive T cell percentage showed a strong correlation with TCR beta diversity.

This clonotype was counted at least ten times. The antigen remains undetermined. A second roughly 6 to 12 cycle PCR used barcoded and J-beta primers. Each cDNA molecule, via a template-switch adaptor with 12 random nucleotides, was tagged. Per sample, CDR3-containing paired-end reads numbered at least 2.5 million. TCRdb passed the 5' RACE reads through MiXCR, listing each CDR3 protein once. The data show hundreds of thousands of distinct CDR3 sequences, around two fifths seen once. With V trimmed by 5 bases and J by 10 bases, 3 bases remained unmatched. The CDR3 totals 14 residues. Germline CDR1 reads SGHVS; CDR2 reads FQNEAQ.

Specimen: blood. The chain carries TRBV7-8 and TRBJ2-1; 15 bases are a match to TRBD2. This sequence originates from a man older than 75 in good health. CDR3 region: CASSIGTSGGEQFF. CDR3 sequence (DNA): TGTGCCAGCAGCATCGGGACTAGCGGGGGGGAGCAGTTCTTC.